This T cell receptor beta chain is drawn from a study of cytomegalovirus exposure and HLA in healthy donors. General study results and limits: Earlier results showed most TCR beta V segments being productive about 87% or about 30% of the time. Whilst most TCR sequences proved rare, a subset of public TCRs occurred across many donors.

The CDR3 is 14 residues long. The V end lost 2 bases, the J end lost 4 bases, and 12 bases lay between the germline ends. Germline V gene sequence: CDR1 SGHAT, CDR2 FQNNGV. As for the donors, each was a healthy bone marrow donor. To note about this clone: As yet, its antigen is unknown.

13 Jbeta primers and 60 Vbeta primers were used for the PCR. Profiling relied on immunoSEQ multiplex PCR, and the TCRdb table lists in-frame clones only, not all of them. The sample holds tens of thousands of clones, more than 70% seen once. The receptor was derived from a woman aged 25-40 years in good health and CMV-seropositive. Source material: PBMCs. V and J are TRBV11-2 and TRBJ2-7; a weak D match, TRBD2 (5 bases). CDR3 nucleotide sequence: TGTGCCAGCAGCTTATACCAAGGCGGGTACGAGCAGTACTTC. As protein: CASSLYQGGYEQYF.